Listed below are T cell receptor beta chains from one sample, sequenced in a study of cytotoxic CD8 clonotypes in ibrutinib-treated CLL. TCRdb's table, derived via immunoSEQ multiplex PCR, lists solely in-frame clones and lacks some. The sample carries just over 200,000 clones, approximately 75% recorded once. The material was PBMCs, obtained after 12 months of ibrutinib treatment. The source of these receptors is a human donor with chronic lymphocytic leukemia. The CDR3 runs from the conserved cysteine through the conserved F or W. D genes are given only for firm matches. Clone size is given for some rows only: seen once, a few or many times, or a class if the clone is expanded.

J gene	V gene	D gene	clone size	CDR3 DNA	CDR3 protein
TRBJ2-7	TRBV7-6	TRBD1	.	TGTGCCAGCAGGGCCGGGACAGGGAGCTCCTACGAGCAGTACTTC	CASRAGTGSSYEQYF
TRBJ2-5	TRBV5-6	.	.	TGTGCCAGCAGCTTGGTATCCGGGGAGACCCAGTACTTC	CASSLVSGETQYF
TRBJ2-7	TRBV6-1	TRBD1	.	TGTGCCAGCAGTGCGCCCGGGACAGGCTCCTACGAGCAGTACTTC	CASSAPGTGSYEQYF
TRBJ2-1	TRBV7-6	.	few	TGTGCCAGCAGGAACCCGAAGTCTGAGCAGTTCTTC	CASRNPKSEQFF
TRBJ1-1	TRBV6-5	.	.	TGTGCCAGCAGTTACTCGATCCGCTACACTGAAGCTTTCTTT	CASSYSIRYTEAFF
TRBJ2-1	TRBV9	.	.	TGTGCCAGCAGCCTTATTTCGGGTTTGGCCTACAATGAGCAGTTCTTC	CASSLISGLAYNEQFF
TRBJ1-5	TRBV18	TRBD1	.	TGTGCCAGCTCAGAGCAGGGGGCAGACAATCAGCCCCAGCATTTT	CASSEQGADNQPQHF
TRBJ2-7	TRBV13	.	.	TGTGCCAGCAGCTTAGTGTGGGGACACACCTACGAGCAGTACTTC	CASSLVWGHTYEQYF
TRBJ2-7	TRBV2	TRBD1	.	TGTGCCAGCAGTTCGGACAGGAACTCCTACGAGCAGTACTTC	CASSSDRNSYEQYF
TRBJ2-3	TRBV5-1	.	many	TGCGCCAGCAGCTCAGACCCGCAAGGGTTGGGTACGCAGTATTTT	CASSSDPQGLGTQYF
TRBJ2-1	TRBV27	.	once	TGTGCCAGCAGTCCGGGATCTTACAATGAGCAGTTCTTC	CASSPGSYNEQFF
TRBJ1-1	TRBV7-8	.	.	TGTGCCAGCAGTTTAGCCGGCAGGGTTATTAAGTTGAACACTGAAGCTTTCTTT	CASSLAGRVIKLNTEAFF
TRBJ2-2	TRBV11-1	TRBD2	few	TGTGCCAGCAGCTTAAAGCGGGGACTAGTTTATCCCGGGGAGCTGTTTTTT	CASSLKRGLVYPGELFF
TRBJ2-7	TRBV18	.	.	TGTGCCAGCTCACCGGGAATTTACGAGCAGTACTTC	CASSPGIYEQYF
TRBJ2-5	TRBV5-1	.	.	TGCGCCAGCAAGAGCGGCCAAGAGACCCAGTACTTC	CASKSGQETQYF
TRBJ2-3	TRBV19	.	.	TGTGCCAGTAGTCCTCCGGACGGAAACACAGATACGCAGTATTTT	CASSPPDGNTDTQYF
TRBJ2-1	TRBV7-9	TRBD2	.	TGTGCCAGCAGCCCCCGGCGCGGGGGGAGCTCCTACAATGAGCAGTTCTTC	CASSPRRGGSSYNEQFF
TRBJ1-5	TRBV5-1	.	.	TGCGCCAGCAGCTCGAAGGGGGATCAGCCCCAGCATTTT	CASSSKGDQPQHF
TRBJ2-1	TRBV25-1	TRBD2	.	TGTGCCAGCAGTGAAAAGGAAAGCGGGAGGCCCTACAATGAGCAGTTCTTC	CASSEKESGRPYNEQFF
TRBJ1-1	TRBV19	.	.	TGTGCCAGTGGAAACATGCTGGGAACTTTCTTT	CASGNMLGTFF